The rows below give T cell receptor beta chains drawn from one sample of a study of cytomegalovirus exposure and HLA in healthy donors. TCRdb keeps only in-frame clones here, not all; method: immunoSEQ multiplex PCR. The sample holds around 200,000 clones; 80% to 85% are singletons and the top ten take 2.5% to 3.5%. Sequenced material: PBMCs. All receptors come from a woman under 30 in good health and CMV-seropositive. Each CDR3 is given with its conserved first and last residue. The D gene is left open where the match is weak. Only some rows state a clone size, as once, few, many or a class for expanded clones.

d_call: NA; j_call: TRBJ2-1; clone_size: NA; v_call: TRBV5-4; cdr3_aa: CASSSGMSRNEQFF; cdr3_nt: TGTGCCAGCAGCTCAGGGATGTCACGCAATGAGCAGTTCTTC
d_call: NA; j_call: TRBJ2-7; clone_size: NA; v_call: TRBV6-1; cdr3_aa: CASSEAGRVSSEQYF; cdr3_nt: TGTGCCAGCAGTGAAGCGGGCAGGGTATCATCAGAGCAGTACTTC
d_call: NA; j_call: TRBJ1-1; clone_size: NA; v_call: TRBV20-1; cdr3_aa: CSGARETEAFF; cdr3_nt: TGCAGTGGGGCTCGGGAAACTGAAGCTTTCTTT
d_call: NA; j_call: TRBJ1-5; clone_size: NA; v_call: TRBV2; cdr3_aa: CASSLGSGGNQPQHF; cdr3_nt: TGTGCCAGCAGCCTTGGGTCCGGGGGGAATCAGCCCCAGCATTTT
d_call: TRBD1; j_call: TRBJ2-5; clone_size: NA; v_call: TRBV10-1; cdr3_aa: CARPLRVGQGASRDPETQYF; cdr3_nt: TGCGCCAGACCACTACGCGTGGGACAGGGCGCCTCCCGGGATCCGGAGACCCAGTACTTC
d_call: TRBD1; j_call: TRBJ1-6; clone_size: NA; v_call: TRBV6-5; cdr3_aa: CASSYSGQGDSPLHF; cdr3_nt: TGTGCCAGCAGTTACTCAGGACAGGGGGATTCACCCCTCCACTTT
d_call: TRBD1; j_call: TRBJ1-2; clone_size: NA; v_call: TRBV5-6; cdr3_aa: CASIEMDRAGPGYTF; cdr3_nt: TGTGCCAGCATCGAAATGGACAGGGCGGGTCCCGGCTACACCTTC
d_call: NA; j_call: TRBJ1-5; clone_size: NA; v_call: TRBV19; cdr3_aa: CASSIGGLGSNQPQHF; cdr3_nt: TGTGCCAGTAGTATCGGCGGACTCGGGAGCAATCAGCCCCAGCATTTT
d_call: NA; j_call: TRBJ2-3; clone_size: NA; v_call: TRBV13; cdr3_aa: CASSLRGGDTQYF; cdr3_nt: TGTGCCAGCAGCTTACGGGGTGGAGATACGCAGTATTTT
d_call: TRBD1; j_call: TRBJ1-1; clone_size: NA; v_call: TRBV13; cdr3_aa: CASRLTGGTEAFF; cdr3_nt: TGTGCCAGCAGACTCACAGGGGGCACTGAAGCTTTCTTT
d_call: NA; j_call: TRBJ1-2; clone_size: NA; v_call: TRBV19; cdr3_aa: CASSTPWSLNYGYTF; cdr3_nt: TGTGCCAGTAGTACCCCTTGGTCCCTAAACTATGGCTACACCTTC
d_call: TRBD1; j_call: TRBJ2-7; clone_size: many; v_call: TRBV7-9; cdr3_aa: CASSPPGQLDYEQYF; cdr3_nt: TGTGCCAGCAGCCCTCCGGGACAGTTAGACTACGAGCAGTACTTC
d_call: NA; j_call: TRBJ2-7; clone_size: NA; v_call: TRBV10-3; cdr3_aa: CAISESPGPYEQYF; cdr3_nt: TGTGCCATCAGTGAGTCACCAGGCCCCTACGAGCAGTACTTC
d_call: NA; j_call: TRBJ1-1; clone_size: NA; v_call: TRBV5-4; cdr3_aa: CASSLPGRRSTEAFF; cdr3_nt: TGTGCCAGCAGCCTCCCAGGGCGAAGGAGCACTGAAGCTTTCTTT
d_call: NA; j_call: TRBJ2-1; clone_size: NA; v_call: TRBV18; cdr3_aa: CASSPPGQVFNEQFF; cdr3_nt: TGTGCCAGCTCACCACCGGGACAAGTGTTCAATGAGCAGTTCTTC
d_call: NA; j_call: TRBJ2-7; clone_size: NA; v_call: TRBV7-2; cdr3_aa: CASSPTGYEQYF; cdr3_nt: TGTGCCAGCAGCCCTACGGGGTACGAGCAGTACTTC
d_call: TRBD1; j_call: TRBJ2-3; clone_size: NA; v_call: TRBV4-3; cdr3_aa: CASSHTTGGSGQDTQYF; cdr3_nt: TGCGCCAGCAGCCACACTACAGGGGGCTCGGGACAAGATACGCAGTATTTT
d_call: NA; j_call: TRBJ2-7; clone_size: NA; v_call: TRBV23-1; cdr3_aa: CASRRAPAERYF; cdr3_nt: TGCGCCAGCAGGCGGGCTCCGGCGGAACGGTACTTC
d_call: TRBD1; j_call: TRBJ2-7; clone_size: few; v_call: TRBV7-8; cdr3_aa: CASSLDRGNEQYF; cdr3_nt: TGTGCCAGCAGCTTAGACAGGGGGAACGAGCAGTACTTC
d_call: NA; j_call: TRBJ2-1; clone_size: once; v_call: TRBV6-1; cdr3_aa: CASNLSGHGGNEQFF; cdr3_nt: TGTGCCAGCAATCTTAGCGGACATGGGGGTAATGAGCAGTTCTTC